This T cell receptor (beta chain) was captured in a study of shared clonotypes between healthy human individuals. Unmatched junction bases numbered 5, after V lost 7 bases and J lost 3 bases. The CDR3 consists of 15 residues. CDR1 is SGHRS, CDR2 YFSETQ, per germline. Clones were sequenced by immunoSEQ multiplex PCR, and TCRdb holds only the in-frame ones, with some missing. The sample yields roughly 2.5 million clones, around nine tenths seen once. Study outcomes and limitations: Clonotypes that were shared across a few donors made up about 4.5% of naive CD4 clonotypes.

As regards this clone: Its antigen is currently unknown.

This rearrangement joins TRBV5-1 to TRBJ2-3, with 13 bases aligning to TRBD2. Sample: naive CD4+ T cells sorted from blood. As to subset: CD45RA+ positively selected. The clonotype originates from a man younger than 35 in good health. CDR3 in DNA: TGCGCCAGCTCCACTAGCGGGGGGGTAACAGATACGCAGTATTTT. Encoded protein: CASSTSGGVTDTQYF. The full variable domain, with the rest looked up from reference TRBV5-1 and TRBJ2-3, is KAGVTQTPRYLIKTRGQQVTLSCSPISGHRSVSWYQQTPGQGLQFLFEYFSETQRNKGNFPGRFSGRQFSNSRSEMNVSTLELGDSALYLCASSTSGGVTDTQYFGPGTRLTVL.